Presented here are 32 T cell receptor beta chains from one specimen sequenced in a study of blood T cell repertoires in COVID-19. Libraries were prepared by immunoSEQ multiplex PCR; TCRdb keeps only in-frame clonotypes and omits some of them. In the table there are about 70,000 clones, more than 70% of which are singletons. Sequenced input: peripheral blood. These receptors were collected from a human donor in a cohort sampled during active COVID-19.

The chain links TRBV11-2 to TRBJ2-7; 8 nucleotides line up with TRBD1. CDR1 and CDR2 from the germline V gene are SGHAT and FQNNGV. The length of the CDR3 is 14 residues. Germline trimming cut 5 bases from V and 0 bases from J; bases unmatched to any gene: 3. The CDR3: CASSIQGDSYEQYV. Here the CDR3 DNA reads TGTGCCAGCAGCATACAGGGGGACTCCTACGAGCAGTACGTC.

V usage is TRBV19 and J usage is TRBJ1-5; 8 bases are a match to TRBD1. The junction had 10 bases not matched to a gene; V was cut back by 5 bases and J by 7 bases. Per germline, CDR1 LNHDA and CDR2 SQIVND (reference sequence). This CDR3 has 15 residues. In DNA form, the CDR3 reads TGTGCCAGTAGTGTAGCAGGGGGCGTAGAGCAGCCCCAGCATTTT. The encoded protein is CASSVAGGVEQPQHF.

This clone was counted a single time. The chain carries TRBV7-9 and TRBJ2-4, with 10 bases fitting TRBD1. Germline lookup yields CDR1 SEHNR and CDR2 FQNEAQ (reference sequence). This CDR3 spans 15 amino acids. The trim removed 1 base at V and 8 bases at J, leaving 5 bases unmatched. CDR3 bases: TGTGCCAGCAGCTTAGAGGGGGACAGGGGTCACATTCAGTACTTC. The encoded protein is CASSLEGDRGHIQYF.

This clone was seen a single time. The J gene is TRBJ2-3, the V gene TRBV6-5; possible D gene TRBD2, 6 bases. The CDR3 extends over 15 amino acids. V lost 5 bases and J 4 bases, leaving 16 bases between the germline ends. CDR1 MNHEY and CDR2 SVGAGI come from the germline V gene. In nucleotides, the CDR3 is TGTGCCAGCAGTCCGACGCGGAGGGGTCCAGATACGCAGTATTTT. Protein product: CASSPTRRGPDTQYF.

The rearrangement joins TRBV27 to TRBJ1-4; 9 bases agree with TRBD1. V gave up 5 bases and J gave up 7 bases; unmatched junction bases: 5. Germline V lookup: CDR1 MNHEY, CDR2 SMNVEV (reference sequence). This CDR3 is 14 amino acids long. The CDR3 region is CASSAGTGPEKLFF. The DNA of the CDR3 is TGTGCCAGCAGTGCCGGGACAGGGCCTGAAAAACTGTTTTTT.

The chain links TRBV11-2 to TRBJ2-7, with D possibly matching TRBD1 (6 bases). The germline V and J ends were trimmed by 5 bases and 4 bases, with 15 bases remaining between them. The CDR3 is made up of 14 amino acids. Germline V gene sequence: CDR1 SGHAT, CDR2 FQNNGV. CDR3 sequence: CASSPSRTAYEQYF. CDR3 nucleotides: TGTGCCAGCAGCCCAAGTAGGACAGCTTACGAGCAGTACTTC.

This clone was detected a few times. The V call is TRBV12-5, the J call TRBJ2-2; 14 bases fit TRBD2. This CDR3 contains 20 residues. In germline, CDR1 is LGHNT, CDR2 FRNRAP. V shed 3 bases and J 0 bases; nucleotides not matched to a gene: 9. CDR3 sequence reads: CASGFRLAGGPDPNTGELFF. DNA of the CDR3: TGTGCTAGTGGTTTTCGACTAGCGGGAGGGCCAGACCCGAACACCGGGGAGCTGTTTTTT.

The V and J genes are TRBV15 and TRBJ2-3; 12 positions match TRBD2. The CDR3 length is 14 residues. The junction had 2 bases not matched to a gene; V was cut back by 6 bases and J by 4 bases. Germline CDR1 and CDR2: LNHNV and YYDKDF (reference sequence). Here the CDR3 reads CATSLAGGADTQYF. CDR3 DNA: TGTGCCACCAGTCTAGCGGGAGGGGCAGATACGCAGTATTTT.

This chain joins TRBV12-3 or TRBV12-4 and TRBJ2-1; the D gene is possibly TRBD2 (5 bases). CDR3 length equals 12 residues. Trimming stripped 6 bases from V and 13 bases from J, with 16 bases between. In DNA form, the CDR3 reads TGTGCCAGCAGCCCCGGACGGAGGCTTCAGTTCTTC. It translates to CASSPGRRLQFF.

V usage is TRBV28 and J usage is TRBJ1-6; 9 bases match TRBD1. CDR3 length equals 17 residues. V lost 5 bases to trimming and J lost 2 bases; unmatched junction nucleotides: 7. From germline, CDR1 is MDHEN and CDR2 SYDVKM. This CDR3 is CASSPGDRVTYNSPLHF. CDR3 bases: TGTGCCAGCAGTCCCGGGGACAGGGTCACCTATAATTCACCCCTCCACTTT.

The chain carries TRBV5-1 and TRBJ2-2, with TRBD2 matching over 8 bases. This CDR3 region has 14 residues. The germline CDR1 and CDR2 sequences are SGHRS and YFSETQ. With 5 bases clipped from V and 1 base from J, the junction kept 1 base outside the gene matches. The CDR3 DNA reads TGCGCCAGCAGTACTAGCGGGAACACCGGGGAGCTGTTTTTT. This encodes CASSTSGNTGELFF.

The chain has TRBV11-2 and TRBJ2-1, with D tentatively TRBD2 (5 bases). CDR1 is SGHAT and CDR2 is FQNNGV in the germline V gene. Trimming stripped 5 bases from V and 9 bases from J, with 11 bases between. This CDR3 contains 12 residues. The CDR3 is CASSPNAGEQFF. DNA for the CDR3: TGTGCCAGCAGCCCGAACGCGGGTGAGCAGTTCTTC.

The rearrangement uses TRBV6-5 and TRBJ1-4, with 7 bases lining up with TRBD1. After removal of 4 bases from V and 4 bases from J, the junction contained 6 bases not matched to a gene. From germline, CDR1 is MNHEY and CDR2 SVGAGI. This CDR3 is built from 15 residues. CDR3 protein: CASSSAWDSNEKLFF. CDR3 nucleotide sequence: TGTGCCAGCAGTTCCGCTTGGGACAGTAATGAAAAACTGTTTTTT.

The chain carries TRBV12-3 or TRBV12-4 and TRBJ1-1, with D possibly TRBD1 on 5 matching bases. CDR3 size: 13 residues. V was trimmed by 1 base and J by 4 bases, leaving 7 bases between them. The CDR3 is CASSLVGATEAFF. The CDR3 DNA reads as TGTGCCAGCAGTTTAGTAGGGGCCACTGAAGCTTTCTTT.

V usage is TRBV28 and J usage is TRBJ2-7; a weak D match, TRBD2 (6 bases). V was clipped by 6 bases and J by 5 bases, with 20 bases between them. Per the germline V gene, CDR1 is MDHEN and CDR2 is SYDVKM. The CDR3 length is 15 residues. CDR3: CASRPRDSREDEQYF. In DNA, the CDR3 is TGTGCCAGCAGGCCGCGGGACTCCAGGGAAGACGAGCAGTACTTC. Variable domain in full (rest from reference TRBV28 and TRBJ2-7): DVKVTQSSRYLVKRTGEKVFLECVQDMDHENMFWYRQDPGLGLRLIYFSYDVKMKEKGDIPEGYSVSREKKERFSLILESASTNQTSMYLCASRPRDSREDEQYFGPGTRLTVT.

This chain uses TRBV20-1 with TRBJ2-1, with a weak D call TRBD2 (6 bases). Germline assignment: CDR1 DFQATT and CDR2 SNEGSKA (reference sequence). Trimming took 3 bases from V and 0 from J, leaving 12 bases between them. This CDR3 spans 15 amino acids. CDR3 nucleotides: TGCAGTGCTAGTGGTCACGGGAGCTCCTACAATGAGCAGTTCTTC. This sequence encodes CSASGHGSSYNEQFF.

The chain is built from TRBV19 and TRBJ1-1, with D possibly being TRBD1 (5 bases). The CDR3 runs to 13 residues. With 4 bases removed from V and 4 bases from J, the gap between germline ends came to 10 bases. Germline CDR1 reads LNHDA; CDR2 reads SQIVND (reference sequence). The CDR3 DNA sequence: TGTGCCAGTAGTACTCAGGGCACCACTGAAGCTTTCTTT. It specifies CASSTQGTTEAFF. Full variable domain (missing parts from reference TRBV19 and TRBJ1-1): DGGITQSPKYLFRKEGQNVTLSCEQNLNHDAMYWYRQDPGQGLRLIYYSQIVNDFQKGDIAEGYSVSREKKESFPLTVTSAQKNPTAFYLCASSTQGTTEAFFGQGTRLTVV.

The rearrangement links TRBV5-1 to TRBJ2-5; TRBD1 might be the D (6 bases). Germline-derived CDR1 and CDR2 are SGHRS and YFSETQ. This CDR3 has 15 residues. Trimming cost V 4 bases and J 6 bases, with 19 bases left between them. The CDR3 spells CASSLWAGQGQTQYF. The CDR3 DNA reads as TGCGCCAGCAGCCTGTGGGCAGGCCAGGGGCAGACCCAGTACTTC.

The genes are TRBV7-9 and TRBJ1-1; a weak D match, TRBD1 (5 bases). V was clipped by 5 bases and J by 3 bases, with 10 bases between them. CDR3 length: 13 residues. The V gene's germline CDR1 is SEHNR and CDR2 FQNEAQ (reference sequence). CDR3 loop: CASSPGGYTEAFF. In DNA, the CDR3 is TGTGCCAGCAGCCCTGGGGGGTACACTGAAGCTTTCTTT.

This clone showed up just a few times. The chain couples TRBV11-3 to TRBJ1-3, with D unresolved. With 2 bases removed from V and 1 base from J, the gap between germline ends came to 9 bases. The CDR3 is 15 residues long. Looked up from germline, CDR1 is SGHNT and CDR2 is YENEEA. The CDR3 loop is CASSLPGWSGNTIYF. CDR3 DNA: TGTGCCAGCAGCTTACCCGGGTGGTCTGGAAACACCATATATTTT.

The chain recombines TRBV6-5 with TRBJ2-1; 7 nucleotides match TRBD1. V lost 0 bases to trimming and J lost 8 bases; unmatched junction nucleotides: 1. Germline CDR1 is MNHEY and CDR2 is SVGAGI. CDR3 size: 13 residues. The CDR3 bases are TGTGCCAGCAGTTACTCGGGACAGTATGAGCAGTTCTTC. Its translation: CASSYSGQYEQFF.

This chain links TRBV4-2 with TRBJ2-2, with 9 bases lining up with TRBD1. CDR1 and CDR2 (germline): LGHNA, YNFKEQ. V lost 2 bases, J lost 6 bases, and 4 bases stayed unmatched. This CDR3 region has 15 residues. The CDR3 sequence is CASSQLQGAPGELFF. The CDR3 DNA reads TGTGCCAGCAGCCAATTACAGGGGGCCCCCGGGGAGCTGTTTTTT.

The CDR3 coding sequence is TGTGCCAGCAGCCGACAGATCACCGATGAGCAGTTCTTC. Translation gives CASSRQITDEQFF. This sequence joins TRBV27 and TRBJ2-1; weak D call: TRBD1 (5 bases). The germline V gene encodes CDR1 MNHEY and CDR2 SMNVEV (reference sequence). The CDR3 sequence is 13 residues long. V lost 6 bases to trimming and J lost 8 bases, with 14 bases between them.

The CDR3 region has the DNA TGTGCCAGCAGCCAGGGACTAGCGGGGGAGCAGTACGTC. It codes for CASSQGLAGEQYV. The rearrangement uses TRBV3-1 (or the pseudogene TRBV3-2) and TRBJ2-7; 13 bases fit TRBD2. Looked up from germline, CDR1 is LGHDT and CDR2 is YNNKEL (reference sequence). This CDR3 is built from 13 residues. V trimming: 3 bases; J trimming: 7 bases; junction bases outside the gene matches: 0.

This CDR3 reads CASSEQGLSGNTIYF. CDR3 bases: TGCGCCAGCAGCGAACAGGGTCTCTCTGGAAACACCATATATTTT. V gene TRBV5-1 combines with J gene TRBJ1-3, with D maybe TRBD1 (6 bases). V shed 4 bases and J shed 0 bases, with 11 bases lying between them. In germline, CDR1 is SGHRS, CDR2 YFSETQ. This CDR3 region has 15 residues.

The rearrangement uses TRBV5-1 and TRBJ1-1; a weak D match, TRBD1 (5 bases). V was shortened by 5 bases and J by 0 bases, with 20 bases between the two germline ends. The CDR3 extends over 17 amino acids. The germline V gene has CDR1 SGHRS and CDR2 YFSETQ. CDR3 protein: CASSNSLGGNMNTEAFF. For the CDR3, the DNA is TGCGCCAGCAGTAACTCGTTGGGGGGGAACATGAACACTGAAGCTTTCTTT.

This clone was counted a single time. The chain joins TRBV11-2 to TRBJ2-1, with 7 bases aligning to TRBD1. The ends lost 4 bases at V and 4 bases at J; junction bases unmatched: 1. This CDR3 is built from 13 residues. Germline V gene lookup returns CDR1 SGHAT and CDR2 FQNNGV. The CDR3 reads CASSSTGYNEQFF. For the CDR3, the DNA is TGTGCCAGCAGCTCGACAGGGTACAATGAGCAGTTCTTC.

The chain is built from TRBV9 and TRBJ2-5, with D possibly matching TRBD1 (5 bases). Per germline, CDR1 SGDLS and CDR2 YYNGEE. The CDR3 sequence is 15 residues long. The germline V and J ends were trimmed by 1 base and 4 bases, with 14 bases remaining between them. CDR3 protein: CASSVSARGGETQYF. The CDR3 DNA reads TGTGCCAGCAGCGTATCCGCAAGGGGTGGAGAGACCCAGTACTTC.

V gene TRBV3-1 (or the pseudogene TRBV3-2) combines with J gene TRBJ1-1; the D gene is possibly TRBD1 (5 bases). The length of the CDR3 is 14 residues. Germline CDR1 is LGHDT and CDR2 is YNNKEL (reference sequence). V lost 4 bases and J 5 bases, leaving 14 bases between the germline ends. The CDR3 region is CASSPGIARTEAFF. Written as DNA, the CDR3 is TGTGCCAGCAGCCCAGGGATTGCGAGAACTGAAGCTTTCTTT.

This sequence joins TRBV5-1 and TRBJ2-1, with D maybe TRBD2 (6 bases). The ends were cut back, 6 bases at V and 2 bases at J, with 18 bases in the middle. CDR3 length: 16 amino acids. Germline V gene lookup returns CDR1 SGHRS and CDR2 YFSETQ. CDR3 coding DNA: TGCGCCAGCACCGGGACTTCCCGTCCTCCCTACAATGAGCAGTTCTTC. Protein: CASTGTSRPPYNEQFF.

J is TRBJ1-4 and V is TRBV28; TRBD1 matches at 9 bases. The CDR3 has 17 amino acids. V dropped 3 bases and J dropped 5; count of bases not matched to a gene: 10. CDR1 and CDR2 from the germline V gene are MDHEN and SYDVKM. CDR3 sequence: CASSLVPPGQGNEKLFF. The CDR3 DNA is TGTGCCAGCAGTTTGGTCCCCCCGGGACAGGGAAATGAAAAACTGTTTTTT.

The genes are TRBV21-1 and TRBJ2-4; the D call of TRBD1 is as the table states it, not checked on the DNA. TRBV21-1 is a pseudogene. This CDR3 is 20 amino acids long. The CDR3 loop is CASSKEYFHDSKLAKNIQYF. CDR3 in DNA: TGTGCCAGCAGCAAAGAGTATTTTCATGACAGTAAACTAGCCAAAAACATTCAGTACTTC.